This TCR beta chain comes out of a study of cytomegalovirus exposure and HLA in healthy donors. CDR1 MDHEN and CDR2 SYDVKM come from the germline V gene. Trimming removed 4 bases at V and 2 bases at J, with 8 bases between. This CDR3 contains 13 residues. Amplification used 60 Vbeta primers and 13 Jbeta primers. This table comes from immunoSEQ multiplex PCR, and its TCRdb copy is limited to in-frame clones, with some not included. The sample gives fewer than 200,000 clones, 82% of which show up once; roughly 1.5% is in the top ten. Sample: PBMCs. This sequence originates from a male donor in good health and CMV-seronegative. V and J are TRBV28 and TRBJ1-2; D is possibly TRBD1 (5 bases). CDR3 protein: CASSSGANYGYTF. The CDR3 DNA follows: TGTGCCAGCAGTTCTGGGGCCAACTATGGCTACACCTTC.